This T cell receptor beta chain stems from a study of blood T cells in healthy people across ages. The authors ran a second PCR of about 7 to 12 cycles using a sample-barcoded 5' primer and a J-beta primer mix. Every cDNA molecule bore a tag from a template-switch adaptor containing 12 random nucleotides. CDR3-containing paired-end reads numbered at least 3 million in each sample. TCRdb independently ran MiXCR on the 5' RACE reads; one entry per CDR3 protein. The sample yields hundreds of thousands of distinct CDR3 sequences, about a fifth seen once. Broader study findings: Among long-lived donors, naive CD4+ cells were more numerous and diversity higher than in aged donors. Total diversity from one million sequenced T cells was likely underestimated.

This clonotype was found a few times. Its matching antigen is unknown. CDR3 length equals 18 residues. Trimming pared 0 bases from V and 0 bases from J, leaving 15 bases between. Germline values: CDR1 SGHVS, CDR2 FNYEAQ. The chain uses TRBV7-6 and TRBJ1-3; maybe TRBD1 (6 bases). The sequenced sample was blood. This TCR was sampled from a man between 65 and 85 years old in good health. CDR3 in amino acids: CASSLAGAGTASGNTIYF. The CDR3 DNA reads as TGTGCCAGCAGCTTAGCGGGGGCCGGGACGGCCTCTGGAAACACCATATATTTT.